This entry features one T cell receptor (beta chain) sequence. CDR3 size: 18 residues. V gave up 3 bases and J gave up 4 bases; unmatched junction bases: 11. The germline gives CDR1 LNHDA, CDR2 SQIVND (reference sequence). The sample belongs to a study of blood T cell repertoires in COVID-19. Study overall: Sites in the United States, Italy and Spain provided acute and convalescent COVID-19 samples. In each case, the material was cDNA or gDNA derived from T cells, B-cell-depleted T cells, or PBMCs.

In the authors' workflow: Nucleated cell number was recorded as an estimate derived from reference gene primer amplification. Profiled with immunoSEQ multiplex PCR; TCRdb holds only in-frame clones, not every one. Clonal size and the V and J genes are those of that table, whereas D and trimming came from the DNA. The table includes tens of thousands of clones, roughly 88% detected once. The specimen was peripheral blood. The TCR was taken from a man older than 75 with acute or convalescent COVID-19. J is TRBJ2-1 and V is TRBV19; 11 bases map to TRBD2. The CDR3 here is CASSMSLLAGVIYNEQFF. The CDR3 DNA reads TGTGCCAGTAGTATGTCTTTACTAGCGGGGGTGATATACAATGAGCAGTTCTTC.